This T cell receptor beta chain was profiled in a study of blood T cell repertoires in COVID-19. Concerning this clone itself: Additional DNA sequences in this sample encode the identical CDR3.

In the original analysis: Reference gene primer amplification in the assay estimated nucleated cell counts. The assay was immunoSEQ multiplex PCR, and TCRdb's table has in-frame clones only and misses some. V and J calls and clone size come straight from that table; D and trimming were deduced from the DNA. The table lists 310,000 or so clones, roughly 86% of them singletons. The CDR3 consists of 14 residues. Trimming removed 2 bases from V and 3 bases from J, with 8 bases in between. Germline assignment: CDR1 MNHNY and CDR2 SVGAGI (reference sequence). The specimen was peripheral blood. The origin of this receptor is a young woman who had recovered from COVID-19. The chain combines TRBV6-6 with TRBJ2-1; maybe TRBD2 (7 bases). The CDR3 DNA sequence: TGTGCCAGCAGTTACAGGGGGGGCTACAATGAGCAGTTCTTC. It codes for CASSYRGGYNEQFF.